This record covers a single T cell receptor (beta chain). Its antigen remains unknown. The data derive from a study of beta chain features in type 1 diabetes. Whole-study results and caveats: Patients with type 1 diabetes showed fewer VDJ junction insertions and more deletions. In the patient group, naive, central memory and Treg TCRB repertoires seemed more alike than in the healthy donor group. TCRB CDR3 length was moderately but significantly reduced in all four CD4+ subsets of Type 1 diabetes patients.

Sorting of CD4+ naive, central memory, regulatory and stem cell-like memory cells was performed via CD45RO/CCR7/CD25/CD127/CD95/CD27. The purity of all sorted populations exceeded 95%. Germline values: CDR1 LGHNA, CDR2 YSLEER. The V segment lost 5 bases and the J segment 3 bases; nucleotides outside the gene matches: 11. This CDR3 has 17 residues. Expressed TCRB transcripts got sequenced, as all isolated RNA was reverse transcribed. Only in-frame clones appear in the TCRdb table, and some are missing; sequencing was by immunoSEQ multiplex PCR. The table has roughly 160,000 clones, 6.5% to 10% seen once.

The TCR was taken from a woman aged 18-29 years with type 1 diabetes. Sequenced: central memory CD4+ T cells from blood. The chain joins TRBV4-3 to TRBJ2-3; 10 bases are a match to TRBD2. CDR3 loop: CASSTQIIAGGTDTQYF. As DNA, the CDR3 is TGCGCCAGCAGCACGCAGATAATAGCGGGGGGTACAGATACGCAGTATTTT.